What follows are 9 T cell receptor beta chains derived from one specimen sequenced in a study of blood T cell repertoires in COVID-19. Sequencing was performed with immunoSEQ multiplex PCR; in TCRdb, only in-frame clones are kept and a portion is missing. The sample lists around 97,000 clones; approximately 84% were seen once. The sequenced material came from peripheral blood. The origin of the receptors is a man aged 65 to 85 with acute or convalescent COVID-19.

The chain is built from TRBV19 and TRBJ2-3, with D perhaps matching TRBD2 (5 bases). This CDR3 is 13 amino acids long. Germline CDR1 LNHDA, CDR2 SQIVND (reference sequence). Trimming removed 3 bases at V and 9 bases at J, with 13 bases between. Here the CDR3 reads CASSMQEVRTQYF. CDR3 in DNA: TGTGCCAGTAGTATGCAGGAGGTACGGACGCAGTATTTT.

The chain combines TRBV3-1 (or the pseudogene TRBV3-2) with TRBJ2-1, with no clear D. There are 14 residues in the CDR3. Germline values: CDR1 LGHDT, CDR2 YNNKEL (reference sequence). Trimming removed 0 bases at V and 9 bases at J, with 12 bases between. The CDR3 bases are TGTGCCAGCAGCCAAGATACTGCTAGTACTGAGCAGTTCTTC. Its protein is CASSQDTASTEQFF.

The V and J genes are TRBV5-1 and TRBJ1-6, with a possible D match to TRBD1 (5 bases). V was pared by 4 bases and J by 0 bases, with 14 bases between. Germline CDR1 SGHRS, CDR2 YFSETQ. The CDR3 spans 17 residues. The CDR3 reads CASSAGDGSSYNSPLHF. In DNA form, the CDR3 reads TGCGCCAGCAGCGCCGGGGACGGGAGCTCCTATAATTCACCCCTCCACTTT.

CDR3 coding DNA: TGTGCCAGCAGCTTAGGGGGCAGGGAAGAGACCCAGTACTTC. Translation gives CASSLGGREETQYF. The chain combines TRBV7-9 with TRBJ2-5; tentatively, D is TRBD1 (5 bases). With 1 base removed from V and 3 bases from J, the gap between germline ends came to 9 bases. This CDR3 region has 14 residues. CDR1 and CDR2 from the germline V gene are SEHNR and FQNEAQ (reference sequence).

This clone has just a few counts. CDR3 DNA: TGTGCCAGCAGCGTAGGAGTTTCGGATACGCAGTATTTT. Protein sequence: CASSVGVSDTQYF. V usage is TRBV9 and J usage is TRBJ2-3; unclear D gene. CDR1 is SGDLS and CDR2 is YYNGEE in the germline V gene. V lost 0 bases and J 6 bases, leaving 8 bases between the germline ends. This CDR3 has 13 amino acids. The full variable domain, completed using reference TRBV9 and TRBJ2-3, is DSGVTQTPKHLITATGQRVTLRCSPRSGDLSVYWYQQSLDQGLQFLIQYYNGEERAKGNILERFSAQQFPDLHSELNLSSLELGDSALYFCASSVGVSDTQYFGPGTRLTVL.

The rearrangement links TRBV5-8 to TRBJ2-1; maybe TRBD1 (5 bases). CDR3 length: 14 residues. The V gene's germline CDR1 is SGHTS and CDR2 YDEGEE. V was cut by 4 bases and J by 4 bases, with 12 bases left in between. The CDR3 reads CASSQGRSYNEQFF. The CDR3 DNA follows: TGTGCCAGCAGCCAGGGCCGGTCGTACAATGAGCAGTTCTTC. The whole variable domain, filled in from reference TRBV5-8 and TRBJ2-1, reads EAGVTQSPTHLIKTRGQQATLRCSPISGHTSVYWYQQALGLGLQFLLWYDEGEERNRGNFPPRFSGRQFPNYSSELNVNALELEDSALYLCASSQGRSYNEQFFGPGTRLTVL.

V and J are TRBV7-9 and TRBJ1-1; TRBD1 matches at 9 bases. V dropped 6 bases and J dropped 10; count of bases not matched to a gene: 9. This CDR3 is 13 amino acids long. The V gene's germline CDR1 is SEHNR and CDR2 FQNEAQ (reference sequence). The CDR3 DNA sequence: TGTGCCAGCAGATTGGGACAGGGAGGGGTAGCTTTCTTT. It yields the protein CASRLGQGGVAFF. The whole variable domain, remainder taken from reference TRBV7-9 and TRBJ1-1, is DTGVSQNPRHKITKRGQNVTFRCDPISEHNRLYWYRQTLGQGPEFLTYFQNEAQLEKSRLLSDRFSAERPKGSFSTLEIQRTEQGDSAMYLCASRLGQGGVAFFGQGTRLTVV.

This clone has more than one count but fewer than ten. V gene TRBV18 combines with J gene TRBJ2-1, with D maybe TRBD2 (5 bases). This CDR3 is built from 16 residues. Looked up from germline, CDR1 is KGHSH and CDR2 is LQKENI. Trimming shortened V by 0 bases and J by 8 bases, and 17 bases separated the two germline ends. The CDR3 sequence is CASSPPKGGFGHEQFF. CDR3 DNA: TGTGCCAGCTCACCACCAAAGGGCGGGTTTGGTCATGAGCAGTTCTTC. Variable domain in full (rest from reference TRBV18 and TRBJ2-1): NAGVMQNPRHLVRRRGQEARLRCSPMKGHSHVYWYRQLPEEGLKFMVYLQKENIIDESGMPKERFSAEFPKEGPSILRIQQVVRGDSAAYFCASSPPKGGFGHEQFFGPGTRLTVL.

The rearrangement joins TRBV6-5 to TRBJ2-2; 10 bases are shared with TRBD2. The V gene's germline CDR1 is MNHEY and CDR2 SVGAGI. The CDR3 is made up of 15 amino acids. Losses at the gene ends were 6 bases for V and 2 bases for J; bases not matched to a gene: 3. In nucleotides, the CDR3 is TGTGCCAGCAGCCCACTAGCGGGAAACACCGGGGAGCTGTTTTTT. Translating it yields CASSPLAGNTGELFF.